The source of this T cell receptor beta chain is a study of shared clonotypes between healthy human individuals. The V gene end was trimmed by 11 bases and the J gene end by 7 bases; junction bases not matched to a gene: 8. Germline CDR1 is SEHNR and CDR2 is FQNEAQ (reference sequence). This CDR3 has 13 residues. Details on this clone: The antigen remains unidentified.

General observations from the study: Against clonotypes common to all four donors, non-shared ones had lower generation probabilities.

The protocol was immunoSEQ multiplex PCR, while the TCRdb copy is restricted to in-frame clones and leaves out a portion. Here the sample spans fewer than 3 million clones, just under 95% being singletons. The receptor was derived from a man in his late teens or twenties in good health. Some clones in this sample may be carry-over from other donors' samples. Specimen: naive CD4+ T cells from PBMCs. Subset described: CD45RA+ positively selected. The gene calls are TRBV7-9 and TRBJ2-2; 9 bases agree with TRBD1. In DNA form, the CDR3 reads TGTGCCGGACGGGACAGGGATATCGGGGAGCTGTTTTTT. Protein sequence: CAGRDRDIGELFF. The whole variable domain, filled in from reference TRBV7-9 and TRBJ2-2, reads DTGVSQNPRHKITKRGQNVTFRCDPISEHNRLYWYRQTLGQGPEFLTYFQNEAQLEKSRLLSDRFSAERPKGSFSTLEIQRTEQGDSAMYLCAGRDRDIGELFFGEGSRLTVL.